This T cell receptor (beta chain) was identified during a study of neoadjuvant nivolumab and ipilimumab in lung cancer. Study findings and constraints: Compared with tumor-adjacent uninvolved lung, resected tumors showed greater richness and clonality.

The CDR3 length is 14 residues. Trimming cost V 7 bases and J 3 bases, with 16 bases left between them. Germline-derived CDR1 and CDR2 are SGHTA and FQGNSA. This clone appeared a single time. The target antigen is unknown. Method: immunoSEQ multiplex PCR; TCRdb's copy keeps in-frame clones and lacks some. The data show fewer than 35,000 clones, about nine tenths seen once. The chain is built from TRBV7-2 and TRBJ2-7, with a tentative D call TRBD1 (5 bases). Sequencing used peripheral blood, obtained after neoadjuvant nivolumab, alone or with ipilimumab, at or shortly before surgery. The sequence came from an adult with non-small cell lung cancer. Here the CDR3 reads CASTFHQGRYEQYF. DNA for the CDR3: TGTGCCAGCACCTTCCACCAGGGCCGCTACGAGCAGTACTTC.